The rows below give T cell receptor beta chains drawn from one sample of a study of blood T cell repertoires in COVID-19. Measured with immunoSEQ multiplex PCR; TCRdb has only the in-frame clones, and not every one. The sample includes 65,000 to 70,000 clones, approximately 93% of them seen just once. What was sequenced was peripheral blood. Receptors were obtained from a man aged 70 or older with active COVID-19. Both conserved end residues are trimmed from each CDR3. Size is omitted from some rows. Given values are once, few, many or a class for expanded clones.

-,TRBV19,ASRGSRGETQY
once,TRBV18,ASSQGRDQPQH
-,TRBV12-3/TRBV12-4,ASHRVLDTEAF
-,TRBV5-1,ASSLASTGTGANVLT
once,TRBV4-1,ASSQGTALEAF
-,TRBV7-2,ASSLRTSGVSTDTQY
-,TRBV5-1,ASSLSANYGYT
-,TRBV6-5,ASSWTRTEAF
-,TRBV7-2,ASSWDRAAEDTQY
-,TRBV10-3,AISGSRDNSPLH
-,TRBV4-3,ASSQDNADTQY
once,TRBV6-5,ASSYSGGSTGELF
-,TRBV18,ASSLRGQGSEQF
-,TRBV5-1,ASSLTSGGGTDTQY
-,TRBV7-7,ASSLTGLQETQY
-,TRBV3-1/TRBV3-2,ASSRGQRFSGNTIY
-,TRBV3-1/TRBV3-2,ASSPRLPTSGGALNIQY
-,TRBV6-5,ASKQSGNYGYT
-,TRBV3-1/TRBV3-2,ASSHLAGGGRSQY
-,TRBV7-2,ASSQVTGNNQPQH
-,TRBV7-9,ASSLAIPRGSTEAF
few,TRBV5-6,ASSPDRESYGYT
-,TRBV6-2/TRBV6-3,ASTPNRGMNTEAF
-,TRBV2,ATRSQGTQTQY
-,TRBV18,ASSRDTLNTEAF
-,TRBV11-2,ASSLGTSGGQEQF
-,TRBV11-2,ASSPRTSSGNTIY
-,TRBV5-1,ASRQVAGNTIY
once,TRBV4-2,ASSPRFGGRGGTEAF
-,TRBV5-8,ASSPVFGSGYT
-,TRBV3-1/TRBV3-2,ASSPTGSTDTQY
-,TRBV9,ASSVGGTGRYQETQY
-,TRBV4-3,ASSQDYSAGSALAQETQY
-,TRBV4-2,ASSQDTQGVNYGYT
-,TRBV9,ASSGRGGGGVTDYEQY
-,TRBV5-1,ASSLGLAGGHEQF
-,TRBV5-1,ASSLEQGSLGEQF
-,TRBV6-5,ATRQGAGKLF
once,TRBV12-2,ASRLKGQGAANEKLF
-,TRBV6-4,ASSDSSEKNTEAF
once,TRBV11-3,ASSLAGGLQY